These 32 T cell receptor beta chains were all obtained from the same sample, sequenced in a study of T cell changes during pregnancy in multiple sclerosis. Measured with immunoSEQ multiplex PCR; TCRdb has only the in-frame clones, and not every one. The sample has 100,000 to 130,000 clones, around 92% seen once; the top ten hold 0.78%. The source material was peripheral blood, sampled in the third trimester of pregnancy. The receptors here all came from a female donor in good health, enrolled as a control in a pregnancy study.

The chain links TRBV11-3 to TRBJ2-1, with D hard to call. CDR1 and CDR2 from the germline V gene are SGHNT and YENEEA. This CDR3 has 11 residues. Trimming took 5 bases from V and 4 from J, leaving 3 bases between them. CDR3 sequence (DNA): TGTGCCAGCAGCCAGTACAATGAGCAGTTCTTC. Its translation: CASSQYNEQFF.

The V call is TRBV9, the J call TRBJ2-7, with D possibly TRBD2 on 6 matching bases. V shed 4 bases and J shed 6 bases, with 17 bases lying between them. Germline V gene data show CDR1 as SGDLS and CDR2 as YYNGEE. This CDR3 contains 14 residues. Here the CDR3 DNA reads TGTGCCAGCAGCTCCGGGACTCCCACCCGCGAGCAGTACTTC. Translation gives CASSSGTPTREQYF.

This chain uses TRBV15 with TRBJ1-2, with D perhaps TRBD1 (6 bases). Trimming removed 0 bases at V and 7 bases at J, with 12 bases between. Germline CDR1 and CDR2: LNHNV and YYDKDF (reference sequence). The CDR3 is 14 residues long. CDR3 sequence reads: CATSREGGALGYTF. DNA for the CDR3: TGTGCCACCAGCAGAGAGGGGGGGGCCCTTGGCTACACCTTC.

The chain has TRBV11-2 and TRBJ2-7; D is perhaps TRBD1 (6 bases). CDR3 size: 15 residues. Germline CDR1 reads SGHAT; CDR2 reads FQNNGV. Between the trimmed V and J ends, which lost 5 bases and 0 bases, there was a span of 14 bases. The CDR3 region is CASSQDPTGSYEQYF. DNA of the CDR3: TGTGCCAGCAGCCAAGATCCGACAGGCTCCTACGAGCAGTACTTC.

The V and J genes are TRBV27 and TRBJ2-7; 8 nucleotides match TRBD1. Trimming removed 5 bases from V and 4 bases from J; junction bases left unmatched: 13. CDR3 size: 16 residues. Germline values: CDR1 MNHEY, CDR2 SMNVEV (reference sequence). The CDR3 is CASSLGQGLTLYEQYF. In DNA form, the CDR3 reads TGTGCCAGCAGTCTCGGACAGGGACTTACTCTTTACGAGCAGTACTTC.

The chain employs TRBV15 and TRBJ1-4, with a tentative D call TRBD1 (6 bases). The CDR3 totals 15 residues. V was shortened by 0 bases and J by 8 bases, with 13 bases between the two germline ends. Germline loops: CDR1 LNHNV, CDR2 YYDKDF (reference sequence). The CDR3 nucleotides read TGTGCCACCAGCAGAGATCAGGGGCCGGGGGAAAAACTGTTTTTT. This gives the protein CATSRDQGPGEKLFF.

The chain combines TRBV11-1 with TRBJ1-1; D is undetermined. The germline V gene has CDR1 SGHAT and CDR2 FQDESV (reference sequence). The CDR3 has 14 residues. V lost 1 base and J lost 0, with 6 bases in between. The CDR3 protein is CASSLVSVNTEAFF. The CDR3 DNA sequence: TGTGCCAGCAGCTTAGTGTCAGTGAACACTGAAGCTTTCTTT.

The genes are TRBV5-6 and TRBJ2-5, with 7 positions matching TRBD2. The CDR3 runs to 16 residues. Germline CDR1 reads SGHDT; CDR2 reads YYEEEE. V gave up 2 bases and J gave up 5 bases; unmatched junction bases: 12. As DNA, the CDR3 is TGTGCCAGCAGCTTTGGTTCGGGGGGTTGGCGGGAGACCCAGTACTTC. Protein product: CASSFGSGGWRETQYF. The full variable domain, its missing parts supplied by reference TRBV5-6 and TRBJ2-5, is DAGVTQSPTHLIKTRGQQVTLRCSPKSGHDTVSWYQQALGQGPQFIFQYYEEEERQRGNFPDRFSGHQFPNYSSELNVNALLLGDSALYLCASSFGSGGWRETQYFGPGTRLLVL.

For the CDR3, the DNA is TGTGCCAGCAGCCGAGGGGGGGCTGGAAACACCATATATTTT. Translating gives CASSRGGAGNTIYF. The chain carries TRBV7-3 and TRBJ1-3, with TRBD1 as a possible D gene (6 bases). V was shortened by 5 bases and J by 2 bases, with 10 bases between the two germline ends. The CDR3 is 14 amino acids. CDR1 SGHTA and CDR2 FQGTGA come from the germline V gene.

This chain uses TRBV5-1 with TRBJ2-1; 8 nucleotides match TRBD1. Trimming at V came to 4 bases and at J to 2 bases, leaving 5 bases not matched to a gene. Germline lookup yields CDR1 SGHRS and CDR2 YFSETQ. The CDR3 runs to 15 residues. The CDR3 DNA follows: TGCGCCAGCAGCAGCGGACAGGGAACCTACAATGAGCAGTTCTTC. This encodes CASSSGQGTYNEQFF.

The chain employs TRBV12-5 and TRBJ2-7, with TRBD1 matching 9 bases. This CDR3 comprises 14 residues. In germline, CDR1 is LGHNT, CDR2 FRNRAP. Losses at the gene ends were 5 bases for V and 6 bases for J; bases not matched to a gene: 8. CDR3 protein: CASGLGQGSSEQYF. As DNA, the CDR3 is TGTGCTAGTGGTCTGGGACAGGGTTCATCCGAGCAGTACTTC.

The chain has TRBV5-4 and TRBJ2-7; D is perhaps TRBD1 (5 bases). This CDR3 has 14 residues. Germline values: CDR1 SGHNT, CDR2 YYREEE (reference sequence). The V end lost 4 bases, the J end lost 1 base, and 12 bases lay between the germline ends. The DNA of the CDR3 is TGTGCCAGCAGCCCCCTTCAGGGTTCCTACGAGCAGTACTTC. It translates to CASSPLQGSYEQYF.

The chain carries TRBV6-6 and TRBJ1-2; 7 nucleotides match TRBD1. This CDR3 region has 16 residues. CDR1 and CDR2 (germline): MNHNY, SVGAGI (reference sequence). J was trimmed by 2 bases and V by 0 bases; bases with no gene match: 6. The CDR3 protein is CASSYSLDRANYGYTF. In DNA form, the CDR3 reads TGTGCCAGCAGTTACTCATTAGACAGGGCGAACTATGGCTACACCTTC.

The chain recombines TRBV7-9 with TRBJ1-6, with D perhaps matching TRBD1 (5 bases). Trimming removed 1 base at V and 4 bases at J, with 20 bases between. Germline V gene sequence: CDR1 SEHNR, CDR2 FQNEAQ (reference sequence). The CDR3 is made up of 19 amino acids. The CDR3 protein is CASSLEGQGNPIYNSPLHF. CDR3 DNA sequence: TGTGCCAGCAGCTTAGAGGGGCAGGGCAATCCAATTTATAATTCACCCCTCCACTTT.

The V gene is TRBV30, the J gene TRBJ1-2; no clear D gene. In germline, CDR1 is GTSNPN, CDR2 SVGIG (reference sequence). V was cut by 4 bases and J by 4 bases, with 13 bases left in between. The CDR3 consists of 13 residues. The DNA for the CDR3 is TGTGCCTGGACTCGTCTTGTTTTCTATGGCTACACCTTC. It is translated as CAWTRLVFYGYTF.

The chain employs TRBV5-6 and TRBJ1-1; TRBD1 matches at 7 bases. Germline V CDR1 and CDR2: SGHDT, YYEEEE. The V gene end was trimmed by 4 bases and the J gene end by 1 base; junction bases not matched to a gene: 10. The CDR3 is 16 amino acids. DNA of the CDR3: TGTGCCAGCAGCGGGGACAGTGGTGAAGGGAACACTGAAGCTTTCTTT. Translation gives CASSGDSGEGNTEAFF.

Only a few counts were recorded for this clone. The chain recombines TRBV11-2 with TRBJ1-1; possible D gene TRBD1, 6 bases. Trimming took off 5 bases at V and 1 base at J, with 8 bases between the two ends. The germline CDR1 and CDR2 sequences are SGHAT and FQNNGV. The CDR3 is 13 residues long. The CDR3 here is CASSPTGNTEAFF. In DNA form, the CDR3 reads TGTGCCAGCAGCCCGACAGGGAACACTGAAGCTTTCTTT. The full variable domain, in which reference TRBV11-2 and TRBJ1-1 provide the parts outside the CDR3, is EAGVAQSPRYKIIEKRQSVAFWCNPISGHATLYWYQQILGQGPKLLIQFQNNGVVDDSQLPKDRFSAERLKGVDSTLKIQPAKLEDSAVYLCASSPTGNTEAFFGQGTRLTVV.

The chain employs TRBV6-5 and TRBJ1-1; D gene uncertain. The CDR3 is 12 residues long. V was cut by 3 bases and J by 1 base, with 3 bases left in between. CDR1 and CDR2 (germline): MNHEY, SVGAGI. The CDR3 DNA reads TGTGCCAGCAGTTATAAGAACACTGAAGCTTTCTTT. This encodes CASSYKNTEAFF.

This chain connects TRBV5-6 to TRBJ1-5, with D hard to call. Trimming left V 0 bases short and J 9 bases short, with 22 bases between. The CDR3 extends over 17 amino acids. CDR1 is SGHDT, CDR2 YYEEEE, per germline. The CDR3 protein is CASSLGAGNLVLGPQHF. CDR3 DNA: TGTGCCAGCAGCTTGGGAGCGGGGAACCTGGTACTGGGGCCCCAGCATTTT.

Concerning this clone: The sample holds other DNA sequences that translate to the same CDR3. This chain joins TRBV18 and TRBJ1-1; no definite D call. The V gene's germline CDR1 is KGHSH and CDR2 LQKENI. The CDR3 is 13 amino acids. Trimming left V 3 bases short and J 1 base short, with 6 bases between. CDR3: CASSPRENTEAFF. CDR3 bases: TGTGCCAGCTCACCGAGAGAGAACACTGAAGCTTTCTTT.

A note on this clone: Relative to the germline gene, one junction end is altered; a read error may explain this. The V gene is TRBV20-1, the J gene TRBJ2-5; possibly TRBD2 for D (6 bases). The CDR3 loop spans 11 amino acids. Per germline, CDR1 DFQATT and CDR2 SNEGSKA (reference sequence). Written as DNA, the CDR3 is TGTAGGGGCGGAGGGTACGAGACCCAGTACTTC. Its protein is CRGGGYETQYF.

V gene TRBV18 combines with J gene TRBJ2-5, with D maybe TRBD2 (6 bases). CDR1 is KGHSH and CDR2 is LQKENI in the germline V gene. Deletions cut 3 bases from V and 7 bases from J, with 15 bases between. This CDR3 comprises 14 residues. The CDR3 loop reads CASSPPEGSLTQYF. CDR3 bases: TGTGCCAGCTCACCGCCGGAGGGCTCATTGACCCAGTACTTC.

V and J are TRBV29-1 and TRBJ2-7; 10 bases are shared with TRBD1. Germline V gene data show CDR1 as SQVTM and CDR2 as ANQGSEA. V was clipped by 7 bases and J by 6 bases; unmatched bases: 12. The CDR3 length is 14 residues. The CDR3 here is CSALDWDRGGEQYF. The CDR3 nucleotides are TGCAGCGCCCTCGATTGGGACAGGGGCGGCGAGCAGTACTTC.

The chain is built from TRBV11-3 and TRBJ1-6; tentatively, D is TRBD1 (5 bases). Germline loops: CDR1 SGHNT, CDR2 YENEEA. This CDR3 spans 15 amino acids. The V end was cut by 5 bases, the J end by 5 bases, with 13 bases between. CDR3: CASSHDSENNSPLHF. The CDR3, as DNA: TGTGCCAGCAGCCATGACAGCGAAAATAATTCACCCCTCCACTTT. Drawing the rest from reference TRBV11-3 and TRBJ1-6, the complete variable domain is EAGVVQSPRYKIIEKKQPVAFWCNPISGHNTLYWYLQNLGQGPELLIRYENEEAVDDSQLPKDRFSAERLKGVDSTLKIQPAELGDSAVYLCASSHDSENNSPLHFGNGTRLTVT.

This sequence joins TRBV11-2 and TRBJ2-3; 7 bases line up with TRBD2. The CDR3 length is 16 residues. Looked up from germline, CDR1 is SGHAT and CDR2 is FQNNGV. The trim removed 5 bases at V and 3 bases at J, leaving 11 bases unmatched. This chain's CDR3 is CASSPAGLYLTDTQYF. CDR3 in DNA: TGTGCCAGCAGCCCAGCGGGACTTTATCTAACAGATACGCAGTATTTT.

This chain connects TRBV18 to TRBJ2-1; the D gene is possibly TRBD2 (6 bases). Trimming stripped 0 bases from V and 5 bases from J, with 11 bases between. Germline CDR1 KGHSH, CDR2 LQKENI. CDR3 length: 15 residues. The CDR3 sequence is CASSPPMRGNNEQFF. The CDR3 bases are TGTGCCAGCTCACCACCTATGCGGGGTAACAATGAGCAGTTCTTC.

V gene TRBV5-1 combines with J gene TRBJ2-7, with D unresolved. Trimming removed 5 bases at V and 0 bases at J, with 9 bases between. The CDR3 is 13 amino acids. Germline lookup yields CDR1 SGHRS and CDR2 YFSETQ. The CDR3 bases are TGCGCCAGCAGACAATCCGCCTCCTACGAGCAGTACTTC. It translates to CASRQSASYEQYF.

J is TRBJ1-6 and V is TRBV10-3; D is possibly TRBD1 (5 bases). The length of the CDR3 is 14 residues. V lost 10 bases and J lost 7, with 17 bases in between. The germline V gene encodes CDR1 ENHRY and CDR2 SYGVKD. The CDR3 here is CATKPGLNNSPLHF. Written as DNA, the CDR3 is TGTGCCACTAAACCGGGACTTAACAATTCACCCCTCCACTTT.

The CDR3 nucleotides read TGTGCCAGCAGCCTCAAAGGGACTAGCGGGGCAGATACGCAGTATTTT. It specifies CASSLKGTSGADTQYF. The chain has TRBV7-3 and TRBJ2-3; 13 bases are a match to TRBD2. With V trimmed by 5 bases and J by 4 bases, 6 bases remained unmatched. The CDR3 length is 16 residues. The germline gives CDR1 SGHTA, CDR2 FQGTGA.

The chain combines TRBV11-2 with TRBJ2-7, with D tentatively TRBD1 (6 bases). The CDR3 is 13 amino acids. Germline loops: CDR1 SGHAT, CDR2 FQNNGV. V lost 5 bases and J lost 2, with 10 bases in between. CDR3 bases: TGTGCCAGCAGCATGGACAGTGCCTACGAGCAGTACTTC. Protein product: CASSMDSAYEQYF.

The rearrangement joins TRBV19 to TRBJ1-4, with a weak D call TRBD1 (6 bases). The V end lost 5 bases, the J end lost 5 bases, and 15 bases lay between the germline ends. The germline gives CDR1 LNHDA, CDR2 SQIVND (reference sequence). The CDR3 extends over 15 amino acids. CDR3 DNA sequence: TGTGCCAGTAGTTTAACCGGGACACAGAATGAAAAACTGTTTTTT. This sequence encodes CASSLTGTQNEKLFF.

The DNA of the CDR3 is TGTGCCAGCACTCGGGACAGGGAGAGGGATACGCAGTATTTT. This encodes CASTRDRERDTQYF. The chain links TRBV6-1 to TRBJ2-3; 9 bases agree with TRBD1. Trimming removed 7 bases from V and 6 bases from J; junction bases left unmatched: 8. This CDR3 has 14 residues. The germline V gene has CDR1 MNHNS and CDR2 SASEGT.